This T cell receptor beta chain is from a study of shared clonotypes between healthy human individuals. This clone has a single count. Assay: immunoSEQ multiplex PCR; the TCRdb copy retains only in-frame clones and omits some. The sample lists fewer than 650,000 clones; about 82% were seen once. V lost 5 bases to trimming and J lost 5 bases; unmatched junction nucleotides: 8. CDR1 is LGHNA and CDR2 is YNFKEQ in the germline V gene. This CDR3 has 14 residues. This sequence originates from a woman between 40 and 55 years old in good health. Some clones in this sample may be carry-over from other donors' samples. Sequencing input: PBMCs. The V and J genes are TRBV4-2 and TRBJ2-7; 8 positions match TRBD2. The CDR3 DNA reads as TGTGCCAGCAGCTGGCGGGGGGCCGTCGACGAGCAGTACTTC. This codes for CASSWRGAVDEQYF.